The rows below give T cell receptor beta chains drawn from one sample of a study of identical twins. A single record per CDR3 protein comes from TCRdb applying MiXCR to the 5' RACE reads. Of 450,000 or so distinct CDR3 sequences detected, approximately 15% appear once; the ten largest clones hold approximately 0.52%. These data were also filed under a second study, of yellow fever vaccine responses in identical twins.

Material for sequencing was CD4+ T cells sorted from blood. Receptors were obtained from a woman in her late teens or twenties in good health. Both conserved end residues are part of each CDR3. D genes are given only for firm matches. Part of the rows lack a size; the others show once, few, many or a class for expanded clones.

CDR3aa	CDR3nt	abundance	v_gene	j_gene	d_gene
CASTSRGWGTGELFF	TGTGCCAGCACCTCGCGGGGGTGGGGCACCGGGGAGCTGTTTTTT	.	TRBV5-6	TRBJ2-2	TRBD2
CATSDIIPNGELFF	TGTGCCACCAGTGATATTATCCCGAACGGGGAGCTGTTTTTT	.	TRBV24-1	TRBJ2-2	.
CAISPREQSEPQHF	TGTGCCATCAGTCCCAGGGAACAATCAGAGCCCCAGCATTTT	.	TRBV10-3	TRBJ1-5	.
CASSPTDVNQPQHF	TGTGCCAGCAGTCCAACGGACGTCAATCAGCCCCAGCATTTT	.	TRBV12-3/TRBV12-4	TRBJ1-5	.
CASSLVPGGINTGELFF	TGTGCCAGCAGCTTAGTCCCGGGAGGTATCAACACCGGGGAGCTGTTTTTT	few	TRBV7-9	TRBJ2-2	TRBD2
CASSPERNYNYEQYF	TGTGCCAGCAGCCCCGAGCGGAACTATAACTACGAGCAGTACTTC	few	TRBV28	TRBJ2-7	.
CSVGILGGYEQYF	TGCAGCGTTGGTATTCTCGGGGGCTACGAGCAGTACTTC	.	TRBV29-1	TRBJ2-7	.
CSASGTGGTSYGYTF	TGCAGTGCCTCAGGGACAGGGGGTACCTCCTATGGCTACACCTTC	many	TRBV20-1	TRBJ1-2	TRBD1
CSARDAVGAYEQYF	TGCAGTGCTAGAGACGCGGTCGGGGCCTACGAGCAGTACTTC	few	TRBV20-1	TRBJ2-7	.
CASSAGGNTIYF	TGTGCCAGTTCAGCGGGAGGAAACACCATATATTTT	.	TRBV28	TRBJ1-3	.
CASRKTGAGELFF	TGTGCCAGCAGAAAAACAGGGGCCGGGGAGCTGTTTTTT	many	TRBV12-3/TRBV12-4	TRBJ2-2	TRBD1
CASRLTDGTGELFF	TGTGCCAGCAGACTAACCGACGGCACCGGGGAGCTGTTTTTT	.	TRBV2	TRBJ2-2	.
CASSPGTFEQYF	TGTGCCAGCAGCCCCGGTACTTTCGAGCAGTACTTC	.	TRBV7-2	TRBJ2-7	.
CASSPRSASGANVLTF	TGCGCCAGCAGCCCCCGCTCGGCCTCTGGGGCCAACGTCCTGACTTTC	.	TRBV5-1	TRBJ2-6	.
CASSLDTGETQYF	TGCGCCAGCAGCTTGGATACGGGGGAGACCCAGTACTTC	few	TRBV5-1	TRBJ2-5	.
CSANNRGGNTGELFF	TGCAGTGCTAACAACAGGGGAGGGAACACCGGGGAGCTGTTTTTT	.	TRBV20-1	TRBJ2-2	.
CASSLVGLAGANEQFF	TGTGCCAGCAGCTTAGTAGGACTAGCGGGAGCCAATGAGCAGTTCTTC	few	TRBV7-2	TRBJ2-1	TRBD2
CASSFQFGQPQHF	TGTGCCAGCAGTTTTCAGTTCGGTCAGCCCCAGCATTTT	many	TRBV12-3/TRBV12-4	TRBJ1-5	.
CASMTTTGELFF	TGCGCCAGCATGACTACTACCGGGGAGCTGTTTTTT	many	TRBV10-1	TRBJ2-2	.
CASRSGPDRSTDTQYF	TGTGCCAGCAGAAGCGGTCCGGACAGGAGCACAGATACGCAGTATTTT	few	TRBV2	TRBJ2-3	TRBD1
CASSPPWGVNTEAFF	TGTGCCAGCAGCCCCCCATGGGGGGTGAACACTGAAGCTTTCTTT	.	TRBV7-9	TRBJ1-1	.
CASSAGQGAIVYEQYF	TGCGCCAGCAGCGCCGGTCAGGGGGCGATTGTGTACGAGCAGTACTTC	few	TRBV5-1	TRBJ2-7	TRBD1
CANSLGPGQGYYEQFF	TGTGCCAACAGCCTCGGACCGGGACAGGGTTATTATGAGCAGTTCTTC	few	TRBV14	TRBJ2-1	TRBD1
CSVVEGQQFF	TGCAGCGTTGTTGAGGGACAGCAGTTCTTC	few	TRBV29-1	TRBJ2-1	.
CATSDLSQGEDTQYF	TGTGCCACCAGTGATTTAAGTCAGGGAGAGGATACGCAGTATTTT	few	TRBV24-1	TRBJ2-3	.
CASSQGTSGFYEQYF	TGTGCCAGCAGCCAAGGGACTAGCGGATTCTACGAGCAGTACTTC	.	TRBV28	TRBJ2-7	TRBD2
CASSQAGVGEQYF	TGTGCCAGCAGCCAAGCGGGCGTTGGCGAGCAGTACTTC	many	TRBV3-1	TRBJ2-7	.
CASSRGRGQVYTEAFF	TGTGCCAGCAGCCGCGGCAGGGGGCAGGTTTATACTGAAGCTTTCTTT	.	TRBV11-2	TRBJ1-1	TRBD1
CASTGTGVNEQYF	TGTGCCAGTACCGGGACAGGGGTCAACGAGCAGTACTTC	.	TRBV2	TRBJ2-7	TRBD1
CASSPPPTGTSTDTQYF	TGTGCCAGCAGTCCCCCCCCAACCGGGACTAGCACAGATACGCAGTATTTT	few	TRBV28	TRBJ2-3	.
CASSQPGQADGYTF	TGCGCCAGCAGCCAACCGGGACAGGCAGACGGCTACACCTTC	many	TRBV4-3	TRBJ1-2	TRBD1
CASSFSRWGQYF	TGTGCCAGCAGTTTCAGTCGGTGGGGGCAGTACTTC	.	TRBV28	TRBJ2-7	.
CASSQYRTGFGTEAFF	TGTGCCAGCAGCCAATATCGGACAGGGTTCGGCACTGAAGCTTTCTTT	.	TRBV5-6	TRBJ1-1	TRBD1
CASSQIPWTVRSSSYNEQFF	TGCGCCAGCAGCCAAATCCCCTGGACTGTTCGGAGTAGCTCCTACAATGAGCAGTTCTTC	few	TRBV4-3	TRBJ2-1	.
CSARDGYSNQPQHF	TGCAGTGCAAGGGACGGATATAGCAATCAGCCCCAGCATTTT	few	TRBV20-1	TRBJ1-5	.
CASSVSINYEQYF	TGTGCCAGCAGCGTATCCATCAATTACGAGCAGTACTTC	.	TRBV9	TRBJ2-7	.
CSVPLSRLAGAYEQYF	TGCAGTGTCCCATTGTCCCGTTTAGCGGGAGCCTACGAGCAGTACTTC	.	TRBV20-1	TRBJ2-7	TRBD2
CSARTRRGGYNEQFF	TGCAGTGCTAGAACCAGGCGGGGGGGCTACAATGAGCAGTTCTTC	few	TRBV20-1	TRBJ2-1	TRBD2
CSAPRGTVQETQYF	TGCAGTGCTCCCCGCGGGACGGTTCAAGAGACCCAGTACTTC	few	TRBV20-1	TRBJ2-5	.
CASSLRAPTDTQYF	TGTGCCAGCAGCTTACGGGCTCCCACAGATACGCAGTATTTT	.	TRBV11-2	TRBJ2-3	.
CATSDREEAKNIQYF	TGTGCCACCAGTGATCGAGAGGAAGCCAAAAACATTCAGTACTTC	.	TRBV24-1	TRBJ2-4	.
CASSSWPYGETQYF	TGTGCCAGCAGCTCGTGGCCCTACGGAGAGACCCAGTACTTC	few	TRBV7-9	TRBJ2-5	.
CATSFGQGAAGYGYTF	TGTGCCACCAGCTTTGGACAGGGGGCAGCAGGGTATGGCTACACCTTC	few	TRBV15	TRBJ1-2	TRBD1
CASSLRLAHYNEQFF	TGCGCCAGCAGCTTGAGGCTAGCCCACTACAATGAGCAGTTCTTC	.	TRBV5-1	TRBJ2-1	.
CASSAAGGGGTSGRSYNEQFF	TGTGCCAGCAGCGCCGCAGGGGGCGGTGGGACTAGCGGAAGGTCCTACAATGAGCAGTTCTTC	.	TRBV6-2/TRBV6-3	TRBJ2-1	TRBD2
CASSPQRQATDTQYF	TGTGCCAGCAGCCCCCAAAGACAGGCCACAGATACGCAGTATTTT	.	TRBV7-9	TRBJ2-3	.
CASWDLTDTQYF	TGTGCCAGCTGGGACTTAACAGATACGCAGTATTTT	.	TRBV28	TRBJ2-3	.
CASSQEDRGRWGYTF	TGCGCCAGCAGCCAAGAGGACAGGGGGCGCTGGGGCTACACCTTC	few	TRBV4-1	TRBJ1-2	TRBD1